This TCR beta chain was recorded in a study of T cell responses to AZD1222 COVID-19 vaccine (dated by TCRdb to the early 2020s). Looking at the study overall: AZD1222 recipients with second doses at about 4 weeks or about 12 weeks were pooled, because spike-specific TCR depth and breadth did not differ between schedules. Enrollment into the trials was organized by age into subgroups of 18-55, 56-69 and 70-plus years, and those subgroups contained roughly 160, 29 and 62 TCR-sequenced participants, respectively. TCR sequencing covered 230 or so trial participants: nearly 210 given two doses of AZD1222 and 26 given two doses of MenACWY control vaccine.

The CDR3 regions of human TCRbeta chains were analyzed by immunosequencing. As for how the authors treated the data: Repertoire TCRs were checked for matches against a reference library of SARS-CoV-2-specific TCRs that had been generated using the MIRA antigen-specificity platform. Breadth was defined as the fraction of unique TCRs that were SARS-CoV-2-associated. Depth was defined as the fraction of total T cells that were SARS-CoV-2-associated. Using the MIRA data, every spike-specific TCR was mapped to the spike region that the TCR reacted to and assigned to either a CD4 or a CD8 class. Log10-transformed breadth and depth values were compared by one-way ANOVA with Sidak's multiple comparisons tests. The immuneACCESS repertoire file appears here via TCRdb, limited to in-frame rearrangements. These files lack a portion of the clones; in checked studies, under half of the deficit traces to unresolved V genes, and the cause of the others is not known. The DNA was the basis for D and trimming; V, J and clone size are from that table. This sample comprises approximately 100,000 clones, under 95% of them detected only once. The ten top clones hold approximately 1.3% of the sample.

The CDR3 starts with the cysteine, ends with the phenylalanine, and has 16 residues. Of all the DNA, just the CDR3 is kept, 48 bases in frame from base 1. The germline V gene supplies CDR1 SGHRS and CDR2 YFSETQ. Trimmed from V: 4 bases; trimmed from J: 0 bases; junction bases lacking a gene match: 7. In the case of this clone: Its recognized antigen is unknown. Base qualities are not recorded, but no much larger clone differs from it by a single base.

The time point label, read with the paper, signifies: baseline before first vaccination. Vaccinee samples came from UK trials COV001 and COV002, including a single-blind randomized controlled phase 2/3 trial of AZD1222 (ChAdOx1 nCoV-19) in healthy adults. For TCRbeta chain sequencing, PBMC samples from trial participants were taken at day 0 and at day 28 after the second dose. Overall results and qualifications from the work: Epitopes outside the regions mutated in the B.1.351 and B.1.1.7 variants were reportedly recognized by nearly half of the unique spike-specific TCRs. Conclusions about previously exposed vaccinees were limited because only a handful of AZD1222 recipients were SARS-CoV-2 seropositive at baseline. Because no day 14 peak-response samples were available, repertoires were characterized only after the peak T cell response. Participants were mostly white British and included more females than males, and it was suggested by the authors that clonal diversity may have been underestimated. The vaccine-associated CD4 TCRs covered the entire spike protein, and the dominant responses fell in regions 160-218 and 743-854. A significant rise in spike-specific TCR breadth and depth was observed after two AZD1222 doses relative to day 0 and relative to MenACWY recipients. The 56-69-year group was small, and its depth increase did not reach significance, likely because of low power.

The sequence derives from an adult in good health. The chain employs TRBV5-1 and TRBJ1-3; 7 of the junction bases match TRBD1. This specimen was peripheral blood, taken on day 0 of AZD1222 vaccination. The nucleotides read TGCGCCAGCAGCCCGAGAGGACAGGCCTCTGGAAACACCATATATTTT. The translation is CASSPRGQASGNTIYF.